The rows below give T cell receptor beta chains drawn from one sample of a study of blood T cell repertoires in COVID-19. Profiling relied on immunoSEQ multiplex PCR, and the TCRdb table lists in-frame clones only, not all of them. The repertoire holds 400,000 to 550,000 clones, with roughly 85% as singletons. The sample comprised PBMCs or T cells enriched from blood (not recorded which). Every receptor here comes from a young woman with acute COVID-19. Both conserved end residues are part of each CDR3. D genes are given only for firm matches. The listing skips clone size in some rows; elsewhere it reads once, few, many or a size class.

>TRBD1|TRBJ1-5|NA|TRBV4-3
TGCGCCAGCAGTCCTGACAGGGACCAGCCCCAGCATTTT
CASSPDRDQPQHF
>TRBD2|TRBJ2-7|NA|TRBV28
TGTGCCAGCAGTTTAACTCTAGCGGGAGTGGGCGAGCAGTACTTC
CASSLTLAGVGEQYF
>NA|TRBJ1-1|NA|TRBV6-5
TGTGCCAGCAGTTTGCGGGGGGGGAACACTGAAGCTTTCTTT
CASSLRGGNTEAFF
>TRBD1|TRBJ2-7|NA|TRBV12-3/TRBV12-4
TGTGCCAGCAGCCTAACAGGGGTCGAGCAGTACTTC
CASSLTGVEQYF
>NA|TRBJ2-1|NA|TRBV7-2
TGTGCCAGCAGCCGTCGTGGGGCTGAATACAATGAGCAGTTCTTC
CASSRRGAEYNEQFF
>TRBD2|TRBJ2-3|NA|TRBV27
TGTGCCAGCAGTTTATCGGGACTAGCGGATGGCACAGATACGCAGTATTTT
CASSLSGLADGTDTQYF
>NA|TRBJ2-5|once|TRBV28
TGTGCCAGCAGTACCCGGGTAAGACGAAAAGAGACCCAGTACTTC
CASSTRVRRKETQYF
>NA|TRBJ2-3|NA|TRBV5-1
TGCGCCAGCAGCTTACGGGATACAGATACGCAGTATTTT
CASSLRDTDTQYF
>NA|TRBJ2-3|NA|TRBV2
TGTGCCAGCAGTCCTTTCACAGATACGCAGTATTTT
CASSPFTDTQYF
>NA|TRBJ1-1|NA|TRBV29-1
TGCAGCGCTGCGGGGGGAGGGAACACTGAAGCTTTCTTT
CSAAGGGNTEAFF
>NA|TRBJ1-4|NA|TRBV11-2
TGTGCCAGCAGCCAACGAATATCGGGACTTGGTAATGAAAAACTGTTTTTT
CASSQRISGLGNEKLFF
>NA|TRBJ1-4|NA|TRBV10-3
TGTGCCATCAGTGAGGAGGTGGCACAGGGTGGTGAAAAACTGTTTTTT
CAISEEVAQGGEKLFF
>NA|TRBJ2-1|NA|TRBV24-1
TGTGCCGCGCCGGAGGAAGGCGCCTACAATGAGCAGTTCTTC
CAAPEEGAYNEQFF
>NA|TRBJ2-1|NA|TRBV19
TGTGCCAGTAGTATAATCGGTCCAGGGGGGTACAATGAGCAGTTCTTC
CASSIIGPGGYNEQFF
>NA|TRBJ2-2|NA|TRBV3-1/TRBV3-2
TGTGCCAGCAGCCAAGAGGCGGGAAGGACGAACACCGGGGAGCTGTTTTTT
CASSQEAGRTNTGELFF
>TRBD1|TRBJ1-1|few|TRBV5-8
TGTGCCAGCAGCTTGGCCTCGCGAGGGGGCGTTGAAGCTTTCTTT
CASSLASRGGVEAFF
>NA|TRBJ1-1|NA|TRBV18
TGTGCCAGCTCACTAGCCCTCCAGGGGACCAACACTGAAGCTTTCTTT
CASSLALQGTNTEAFF
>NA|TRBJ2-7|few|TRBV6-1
TGTGCCAGCAGTGAGATCCCGGGACTCTTAACCTACGAGCAGTACTTC
CASSEIPGLLTYEQYF
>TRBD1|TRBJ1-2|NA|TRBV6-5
TGTGCCTCCCAACGGGACAGCTATGGCTACACCTTC
CASQRDSYGYTF
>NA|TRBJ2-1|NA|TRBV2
TGTGCCAGCAGTGAGTTCGGCAATGAGCAGTTCTTC
CASSEFGNEQFF
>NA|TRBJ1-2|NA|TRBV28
TGTGCCAGCAGTTTTGGGGGCTGGTATGGCTACACCTTC
CASSFGGWYGYTF
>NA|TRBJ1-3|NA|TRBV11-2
TGTGCCAGCAGCTTTGGGCCGAACTCTGGAAACACCATATATTTT
CASSFGPNSGNTIYF
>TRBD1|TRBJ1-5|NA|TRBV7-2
TGTGCCAGCAGCTACGAGACAGGGGGGATGCAGCCCCAGCATTTT
CASSYETGGMQPQHF
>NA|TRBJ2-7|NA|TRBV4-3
TGCGCCAGCAGCCAAGGTGGGAGCTTGTACGAGCAGTACTTC
CASSQGGSLYEQYF
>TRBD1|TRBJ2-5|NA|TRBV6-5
TGTGCCAGCAGTAACCCGACAGGGCGGGAGACCCAGTACTTC
CASSNPTGRETQYF
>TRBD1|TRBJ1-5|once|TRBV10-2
TGCGCCAGCAGATTGGGACAGGGGAATCAGCCCCAGCATTTT
CASRLGQGNQPQHF
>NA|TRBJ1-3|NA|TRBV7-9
TGTGCCAGCAGCTTAGCCTCCGGCAGGGCTGGAAACACCATATATTTT
CASSLASGRAGNTIYF
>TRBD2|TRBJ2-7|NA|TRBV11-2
TGTGCCAGCAGCTTAGATGTGGGACTAGCCCACGAGCAGTACTTC
CASSLDVGLAHEQYF
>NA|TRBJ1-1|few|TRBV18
TGTGCCAGCTCAGTCCAGGGTTTCGACACTGAAGCTTTCTTT
CASSVQGFDTEAFF
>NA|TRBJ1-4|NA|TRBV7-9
TGTGCCAGCAGCTTAAAGTACAGGGAAACTAATGAAAAACTGTTTTTT
CASSLKYRETNEKLFF